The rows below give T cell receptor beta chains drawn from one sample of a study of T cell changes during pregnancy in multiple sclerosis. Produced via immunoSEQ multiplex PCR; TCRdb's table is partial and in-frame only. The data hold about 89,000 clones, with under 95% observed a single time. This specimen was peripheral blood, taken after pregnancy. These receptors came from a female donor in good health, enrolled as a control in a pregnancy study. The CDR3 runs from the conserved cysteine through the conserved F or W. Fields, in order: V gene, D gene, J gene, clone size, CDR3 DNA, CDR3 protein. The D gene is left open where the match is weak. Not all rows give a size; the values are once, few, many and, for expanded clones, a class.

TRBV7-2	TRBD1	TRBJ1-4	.	TGTGCCAGCAGCTCGAACAGGGGATTCGGGGAAAAACTGTTTTTT	CASSSNRGFGEKLFF
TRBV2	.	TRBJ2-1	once	TGTGCCAGCAGTGAAGGTCTACAGTTCTTC	CASSEGLQFF
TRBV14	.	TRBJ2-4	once	TGTGCCAGCAGCCAAGCAGGGTCGATGAATCGCAAAAACATTCAGTACTTC	CASSQAGSMNRKNIQYF
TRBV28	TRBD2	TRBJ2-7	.	TGTGCCAGCAGTTTAGACATGCGGGAGGGCCGGTACGAGCAGTACTTC	CASSLDMREGRYEQYF
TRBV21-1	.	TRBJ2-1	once	TGTGCCAGCAGCGAGCGAGGGGTATCAAGCGGGAGGGCCTACAATGAGCAGTTCTTC	CASSERGVSSGRAYNEQFF
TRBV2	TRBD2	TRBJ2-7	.	TGTGCCAGCAAAAGGACTAGGGGCTACGAGCAGTACTTC	CASKRTRGYEQYF
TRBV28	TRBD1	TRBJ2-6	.	TGTGCCAGCAGTGGGACAGGGGCTGGGGCCAACGTCCTGACTTTC	CASSGTGAGANVLTF
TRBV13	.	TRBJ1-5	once	TGTGCCAGCAGCTTAGGAGCGGCGAACGGGCCCCAGCATTTT	CASSLGAANGPQHF
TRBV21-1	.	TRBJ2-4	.	TGTGCCAGCAGCAAAGGAGCGGGGTACGACATTCAGTACTTC	CASSKGAGYDIQYF
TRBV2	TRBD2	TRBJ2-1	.	TGTGCCAGCAGGGGGTTTGTTAGCGGGGGCTACAATGAGCAGTTCTTC	CASRGFVSGGYNEQFF
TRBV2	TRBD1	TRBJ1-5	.	TGTGCCAGCCACGACAGGGGGTACAATCAGCCCCAGCATTTT	CASHDRGYNQPQHF
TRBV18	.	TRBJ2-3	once	TGTGCCAGCTCACCACCCACTCTCGGGGATACGCAGTATTTT	CASSPPTLGDTQYF
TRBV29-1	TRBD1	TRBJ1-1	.	TGCAGCGCCGGGACAGGGGGAAACACTGAAGCTTTCTTT	CSAGTGGNTEAFF
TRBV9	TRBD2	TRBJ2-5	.	TGTGCCAGCAGCGTAGCTTGGGGGTCAGCGGGGGAAGAGACCCAGTACTTC	CASSVAWGSAGEETQYF
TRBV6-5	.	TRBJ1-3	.	TGTGCCAGCAGTTTATCGGACGGGAGCTCTGGAAACACCATATATTTT	CASSLSDGSSGNTIYF
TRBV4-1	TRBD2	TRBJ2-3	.	TGCGCCAGCAGCCAAGAGCGCGGGAGGGCCAAAGATACGCAGTATTTT	CASSQERGRAKDTQYF
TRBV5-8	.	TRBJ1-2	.	TGTGCCAGCAGCTTACAGGCCTTGTTCTATGGCTACACCTTC	CASSLQALFYGYTF
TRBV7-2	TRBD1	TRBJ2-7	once	TGTGCCAGCAGCCATGGGACAGGGCCCTACGAGCAGTACTTC	CASSHGTGPYEQYF
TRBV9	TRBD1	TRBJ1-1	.	TGTGCCACGTTGGGACAGTCGTGTGATGAAGCTTTCTTT	CATLGQSCDEAFF
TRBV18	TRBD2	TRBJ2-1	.	TGTGCCAGCTCACCAGGGACTAGCTCTTTTGAGCAGTTCTTC	CASSPGTSSFEQFF
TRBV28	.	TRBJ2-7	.	TGTGCCACCTGGGGGGTTTCCTACGAGCAGTACTTC	CATWGVSYEQYF
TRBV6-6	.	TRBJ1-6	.	TGTGCCAGCAGTACCCCCAGGGATTCACCCCTCCACTTT	CASSTPRDSPLHF
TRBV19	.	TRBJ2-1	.	TGTGCCAGTAGTCAATCCTACAATGAGCAGTTCTTC	CASSQSYNEQFF
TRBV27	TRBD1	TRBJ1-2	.	TGTGCCAGCAGTTCCCAAGGACAGGGTAGGCTCTATGGCTACACCTTC	CASSSQGQGRLYGYTF
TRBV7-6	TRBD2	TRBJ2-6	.	TGTGCCAGCAGCCAAGGAATAGCGGGAGGTGGGTCTGGGGCCAACGTCCTGACTTTC	CASSQGIAGGGSGANVLTF
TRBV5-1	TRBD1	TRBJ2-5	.	TGCGCCAGCAGTGAGACAGGGGGCGCGGGGGGAGAGACCCAGTACTTC	CASSETGGAGGETQYF
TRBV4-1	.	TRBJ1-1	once	TGCGCCAGCAGCCAAGATCGGGGAAGCGGACGGGACACTGAAGCTTTCTTT	CASSQDRGSGRDTEAFF
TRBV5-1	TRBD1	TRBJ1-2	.	TGCGCCAGCAGCACGGGACAGGGCCGTATGAGCTACACCTTC	CASSTGQGRMSYTF
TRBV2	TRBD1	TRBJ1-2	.	TGTGCCAGCCGACAGGGGGCTGGTGGCTACACCTTC	CASRQGAGGYTF
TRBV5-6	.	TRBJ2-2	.	TGTGCCAGCAGCCCATCTAGCGTTTGGGACGCCGGGGAGCTGTTTTTT	CASSPSSVWDAGELFF
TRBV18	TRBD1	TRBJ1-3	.	TGTGCCAGCTCACCTAAGCAGGGGGCTCTTGGAAACACCATATATTTT	CASSPKQGALGNTIYF
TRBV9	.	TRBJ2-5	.	TGTGCCAGCAGCCCTAGTATTACTAGCACAGAGACCCAGTACTTC	CASSPSITSTETQYF
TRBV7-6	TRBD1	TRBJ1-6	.	TGTGCCAGCAGCGAAATACAGGGGAGCTTTTCACCCCTCCACTTT	CASSEIQGSFSPLHF
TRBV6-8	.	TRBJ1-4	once	TGTGCCAGCAGTGTAAGGCGGGGGTATGAAAAACTGTTTTTT	CASSVRRGYEKLFF
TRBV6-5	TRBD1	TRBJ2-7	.	TGTGCCAGCAGTAGAAGACAGGGATTGTACGAGCAGTACTTC	CASSRRQGLYEQYF
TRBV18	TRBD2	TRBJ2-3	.	TGTGCCAGCTCACCAGGCCTAGCGGGGACAGATACGCAGTATTTT	CASSPGLAGTDTQYF
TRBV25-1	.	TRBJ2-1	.	TGTGCCAGCAGTGAGGCGGGGTTGAGGGACCCTGAGCAGTTCTTC	CASSEAGLRDPEQFF
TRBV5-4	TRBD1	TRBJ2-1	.	TGTGCCAGCAGCCCGACAGGGTTTGGTACCTACAATGAGCAGTTCTTC	CASSPTGFGTYNEQFF
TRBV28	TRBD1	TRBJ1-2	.	TGTGCCAGCAGTTCGCTCGGACAGGGAAGAGGCTACACCTTC	CASSSLGQGRGYTF
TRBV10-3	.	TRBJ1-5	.	TGTGCCATCAGACGGGAGGGAAGCAATCAGCCCCAGCATTTT	CAIRREGSNQPQHF